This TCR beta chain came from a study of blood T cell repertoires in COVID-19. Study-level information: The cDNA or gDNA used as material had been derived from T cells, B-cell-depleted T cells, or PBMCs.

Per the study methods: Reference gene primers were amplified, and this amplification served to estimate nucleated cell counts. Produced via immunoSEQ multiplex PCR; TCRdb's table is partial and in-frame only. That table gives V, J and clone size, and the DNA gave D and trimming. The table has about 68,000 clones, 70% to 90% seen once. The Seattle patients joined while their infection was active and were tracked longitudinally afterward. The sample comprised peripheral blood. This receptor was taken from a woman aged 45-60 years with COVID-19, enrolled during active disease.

CDR3 in amino acids: CASSASYRVHEQFF. The CDR3, as DNA: TGTGCCAGCAGTGCGTCTTACAGGGTTCATGAGCAGTTCTTC. The V and J genes are TRBV27 and TRBJ2-1, with a tentative D call TRBD1 (6 bases). Germline assignment: CDR1 MNHEY and CDR2 SMNVEV (reference sequence). V was shortened by 5 bases and J by 8 bases, with 16 bases between the two germline ends. There are 14 residues in the CDR3.